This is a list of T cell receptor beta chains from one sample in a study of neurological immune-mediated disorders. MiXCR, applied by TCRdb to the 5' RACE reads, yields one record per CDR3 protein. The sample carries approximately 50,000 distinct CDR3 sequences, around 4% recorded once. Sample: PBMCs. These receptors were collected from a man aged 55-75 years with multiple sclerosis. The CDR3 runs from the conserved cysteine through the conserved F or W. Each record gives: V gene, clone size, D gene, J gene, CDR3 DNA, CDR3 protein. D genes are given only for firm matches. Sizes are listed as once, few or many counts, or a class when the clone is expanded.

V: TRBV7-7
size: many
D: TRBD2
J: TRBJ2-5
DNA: TGTGCCAGCAGCTTAGGTCCTAGCGGGGGGTTCCAAGAGACCCAGTACTTC
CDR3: CASSLGPSGGFQETQYF

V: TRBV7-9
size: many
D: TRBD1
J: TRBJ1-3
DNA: TGTGCCAGCAGCTTGGGACAGACCTACTCTGGAAACACCATATATTTT
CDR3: CASSLGQTYSGNTIYF

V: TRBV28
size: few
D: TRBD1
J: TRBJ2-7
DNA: TGTGCCAGCAGTTCGGGGGGACAGGGGTACTACGAGCAGTACTTC
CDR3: CASSSGGQGYYEQYF

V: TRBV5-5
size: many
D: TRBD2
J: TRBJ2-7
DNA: TGTGCCAGCGCCCGCCAGGGAGGGTCCTACGAGCAGTACTTC
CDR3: CASARQGGSYEQYF

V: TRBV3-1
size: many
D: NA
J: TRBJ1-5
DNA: TGTGCCAGCAGCCAAGGGACCTGGGAGGATCAGCCCCAGCATTTT
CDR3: CASSQGTWEDQPQHF

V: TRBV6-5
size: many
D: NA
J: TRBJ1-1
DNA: TGTGCCAGCAGCCCATTTAGTATGAACACTGAAGCTTTCTTT
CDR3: CASSPFSMNTEAFF

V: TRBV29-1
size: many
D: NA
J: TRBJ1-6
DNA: TGCAGCGTTGAAGATCGGGGCATAGGTCCCCTCCACTTT
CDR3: CSVEDRGIGPLHF

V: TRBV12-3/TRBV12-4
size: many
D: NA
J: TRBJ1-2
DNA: TGTGCCAGCAGTCCGGGTACGGCCTCTATTAGTGGCTACACCTTC
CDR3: CASSPGTASISGYTF

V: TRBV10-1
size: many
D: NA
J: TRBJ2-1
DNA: TGCGCCAGCAGCCTGCGTAGCGGATATGAGCAGTTCTTC
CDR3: CASSLRSGYEQFF

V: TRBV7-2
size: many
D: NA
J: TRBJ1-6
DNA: TGTGCCAGCAGCCCCCGAATAGGGAGGAATTCACCCCTCCACTTT
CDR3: CASSPRIGRNSPLHF

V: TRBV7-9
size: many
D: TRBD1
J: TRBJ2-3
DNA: TGTGCCAGCAGCTTGACAGGGTTATCCGGAGATACGCAGTATTTT
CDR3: CASSLTGLSGDTQYF

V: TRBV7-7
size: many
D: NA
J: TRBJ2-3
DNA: TGTGCCAGCAGCTTATCCCGAGTCACAGATACGCAGTATTTT
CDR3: CASSLSRVTDTQYF

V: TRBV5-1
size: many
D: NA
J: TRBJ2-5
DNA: TGCGCCAGCAGCTGGCCCTCTGGGGAGACCCAGTACTTC
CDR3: CASSWPSGETQYF

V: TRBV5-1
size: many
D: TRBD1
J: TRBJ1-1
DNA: TGCGCCAGCAGCCCCAGGGGGTACACTGAAGCTTTCTTT
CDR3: CASSPRGYTEAFF